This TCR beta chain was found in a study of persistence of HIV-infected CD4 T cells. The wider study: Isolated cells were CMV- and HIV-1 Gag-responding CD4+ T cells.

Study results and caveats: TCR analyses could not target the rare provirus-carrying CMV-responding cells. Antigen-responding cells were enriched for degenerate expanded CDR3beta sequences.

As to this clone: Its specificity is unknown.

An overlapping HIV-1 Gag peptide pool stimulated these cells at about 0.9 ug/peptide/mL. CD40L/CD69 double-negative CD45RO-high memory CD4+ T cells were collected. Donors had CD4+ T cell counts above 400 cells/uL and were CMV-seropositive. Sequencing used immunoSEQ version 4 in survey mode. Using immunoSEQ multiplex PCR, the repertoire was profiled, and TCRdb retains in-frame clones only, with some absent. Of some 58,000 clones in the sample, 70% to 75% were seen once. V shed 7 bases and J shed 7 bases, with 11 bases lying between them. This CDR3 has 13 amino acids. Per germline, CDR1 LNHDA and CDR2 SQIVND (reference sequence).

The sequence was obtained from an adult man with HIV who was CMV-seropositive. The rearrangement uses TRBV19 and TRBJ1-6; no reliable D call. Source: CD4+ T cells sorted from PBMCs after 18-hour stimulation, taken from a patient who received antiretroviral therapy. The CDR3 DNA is TGTGCCAGTACGCCGGACCGCAATTCACCCCTCCACTTT. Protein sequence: CASTPDRNSPLHF.